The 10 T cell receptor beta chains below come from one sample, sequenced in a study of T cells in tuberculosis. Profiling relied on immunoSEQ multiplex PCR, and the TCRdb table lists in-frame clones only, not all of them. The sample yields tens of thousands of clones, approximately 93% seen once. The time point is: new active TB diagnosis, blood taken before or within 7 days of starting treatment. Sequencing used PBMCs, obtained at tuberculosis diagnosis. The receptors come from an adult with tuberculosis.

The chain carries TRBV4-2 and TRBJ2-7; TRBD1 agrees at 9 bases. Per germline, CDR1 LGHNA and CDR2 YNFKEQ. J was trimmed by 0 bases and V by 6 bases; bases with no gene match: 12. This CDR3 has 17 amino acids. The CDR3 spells CASRPGQGPSSSYEQYF. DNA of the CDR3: TGTGCCAGCAGGCCGGGACAGGGTCCCTCGAGCTCCTACGAGCAGTACTTC.

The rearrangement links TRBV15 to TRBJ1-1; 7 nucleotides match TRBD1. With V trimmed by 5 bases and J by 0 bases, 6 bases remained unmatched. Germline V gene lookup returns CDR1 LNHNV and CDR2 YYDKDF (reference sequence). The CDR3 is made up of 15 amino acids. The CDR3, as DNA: TGTGCCACCAGCCCCAGACAGGGAATGAACACTGAAGCTTTCTTT. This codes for CATSPRQGMNTEAFF.

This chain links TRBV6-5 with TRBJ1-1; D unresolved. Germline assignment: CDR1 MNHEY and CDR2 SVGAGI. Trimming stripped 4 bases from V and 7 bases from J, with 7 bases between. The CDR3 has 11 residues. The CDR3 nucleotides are TGTGCCAGCAGTTTTAATTTTGAAGCTTTCTTT. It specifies CASSFNFEAFF.

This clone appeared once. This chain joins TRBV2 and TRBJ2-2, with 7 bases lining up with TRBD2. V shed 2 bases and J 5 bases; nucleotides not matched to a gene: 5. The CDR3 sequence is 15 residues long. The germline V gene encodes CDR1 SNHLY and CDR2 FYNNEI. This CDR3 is CASSEHGGITGELFF. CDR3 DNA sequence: TGTGCCAGCAGTGAACACGGGGGGATAACCGGGGAGCTGTTTTTT.

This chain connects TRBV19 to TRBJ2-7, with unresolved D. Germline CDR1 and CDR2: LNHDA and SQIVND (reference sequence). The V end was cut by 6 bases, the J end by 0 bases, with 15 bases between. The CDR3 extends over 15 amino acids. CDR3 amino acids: CASRTTEYPSYEQYF. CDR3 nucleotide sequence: TGTGCCAGTAGGACAACAGAGTATCCCTCCTACGAGCAGTACTTC.

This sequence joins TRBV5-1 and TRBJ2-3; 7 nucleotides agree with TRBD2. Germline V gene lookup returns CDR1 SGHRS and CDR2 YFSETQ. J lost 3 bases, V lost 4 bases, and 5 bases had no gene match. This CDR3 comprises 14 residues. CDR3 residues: CASSRDGGTDTQYF. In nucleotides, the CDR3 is TGCGCCAGCAGCCGGGACGGGGGGACAGATACGCAGTATTTT.

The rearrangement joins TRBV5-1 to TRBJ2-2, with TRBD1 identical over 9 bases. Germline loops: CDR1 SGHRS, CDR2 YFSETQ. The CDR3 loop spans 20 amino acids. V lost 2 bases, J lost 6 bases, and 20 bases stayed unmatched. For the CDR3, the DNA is TGCGCCAGCAGCTTATGGCCGCGTGGGGGACAGGGTCTTACCTCCGGGGAGCTGTTTTTT. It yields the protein CASSLWPRGGQGLTSGELFF. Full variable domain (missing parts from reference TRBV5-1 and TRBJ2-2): KAGVTQTPRYLIKTRGQQVTLSCSPISGHRSVSWYQQTPGQGLQFLFEYFSETQRNKGNFPGRFSGRQFSNSRSEMNVSTLELGDSALYLCASSLWPRGGQGLTSGELFFGEGSRLTVL.

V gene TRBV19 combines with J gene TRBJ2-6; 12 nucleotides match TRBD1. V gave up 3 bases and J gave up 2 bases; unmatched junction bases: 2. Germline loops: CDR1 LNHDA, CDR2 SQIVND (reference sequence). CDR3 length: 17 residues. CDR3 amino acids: CASSIRDRGPGANVLTF. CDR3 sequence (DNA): TGTGCCAGTAGTATTCGGGACAGGGGGCCTGGGGCCAACGTCCTGACTTTC.

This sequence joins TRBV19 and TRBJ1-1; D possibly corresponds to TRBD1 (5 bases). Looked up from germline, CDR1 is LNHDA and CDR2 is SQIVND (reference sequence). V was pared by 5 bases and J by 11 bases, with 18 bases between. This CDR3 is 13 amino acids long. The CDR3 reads CASSPIQGLEAFF. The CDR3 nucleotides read TGTGCCAGTAGTCCAATCCAGGGACTTGAGGCTTTCTTT.

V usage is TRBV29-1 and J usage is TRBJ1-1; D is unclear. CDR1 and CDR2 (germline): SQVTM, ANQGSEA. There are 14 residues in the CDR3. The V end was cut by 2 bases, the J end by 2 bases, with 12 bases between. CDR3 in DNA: TGCAGCGTTGAACCGGGTGCCAGAAACACTGAAGCTTTCTTT. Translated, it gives CSVEPGARNTEAFF.